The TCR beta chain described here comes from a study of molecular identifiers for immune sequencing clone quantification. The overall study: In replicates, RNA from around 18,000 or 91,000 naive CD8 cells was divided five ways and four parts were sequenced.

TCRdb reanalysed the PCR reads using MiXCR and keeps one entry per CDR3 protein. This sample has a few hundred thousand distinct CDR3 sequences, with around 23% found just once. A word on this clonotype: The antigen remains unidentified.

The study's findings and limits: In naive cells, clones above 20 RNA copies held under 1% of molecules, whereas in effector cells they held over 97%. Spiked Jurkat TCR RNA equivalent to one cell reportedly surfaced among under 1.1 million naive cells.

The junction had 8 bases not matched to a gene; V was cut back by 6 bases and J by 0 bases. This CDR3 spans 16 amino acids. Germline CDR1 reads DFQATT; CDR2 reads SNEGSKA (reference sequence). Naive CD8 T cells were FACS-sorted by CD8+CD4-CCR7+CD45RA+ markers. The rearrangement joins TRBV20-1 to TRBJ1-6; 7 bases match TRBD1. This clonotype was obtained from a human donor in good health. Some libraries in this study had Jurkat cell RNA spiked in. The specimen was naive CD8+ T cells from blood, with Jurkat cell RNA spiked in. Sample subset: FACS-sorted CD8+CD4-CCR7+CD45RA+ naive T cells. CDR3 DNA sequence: TGCAGTGCCGGGGACAGCGGTAGCTCCTATAATTCACCCCTCCACTTT. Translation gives CSAGDSGSSYNSPLHF.